Reported below is one T cell receptor (beta chain). Together with a sample-barcoded 5' primer, a J-beta primer mix was included in a second PCR lasting roughly 6 to 12 cycles. TCRdb called the 5' RACE reads again in MiXCR, with one record for every CDR3 protein. The table shows about 1.8 million distinct CDR3 sequences, with around 50% occurring only once. This entry comes from a study of blood T cells in healthy people across ages. Trimming pared 5 bases from V and 5 bases from J, leaving 9 bases between. The CDR3 loop spans 13 amino acids. The V gene is TRBV12-3 or TRBV12-4, the J gene TRBJ2-2; perhaps TRBD2 as D (5 bases). The receptor was derived from a woman in her thirties or forties in good health. The sequencing sample was made of blood. In nucleotides, the CDR3 is TGTGCCAGCAGTACCCGAGGGACCGGGGAGCTGTTTTTT. This encodes CASSTRGTGELFF.